This T cell receptor beta chain was identified in a study of somatic mutations in cytotoxic T cells in rheumatoid arthritis. Study details: Patients gave 30 ml EDTA peripheral blood immediately after diagnosis, prior to starting treatment.

The germline V gene encodes CDR1 MNHEY and CDR2 SMNVEV (reference sequence). The V gene lost 1 base and the J gene lost 0 bases, with 19 bases spanning the gap. CDR3 size: 20 residues. The study, taken as a whole, reports: A largest CD8+ clone above 20% of CD8+ cells occurred in about an eighth of the roughly 60 patients. Patients with rheumatoid arthritis showed a slight underrepresentation of TRBV07, a finding that was never subjected to any adjustment for multiple comparisons.

Authors' methods: Patient CD8+ clones bigger than 1% seldom lined up with published virus-specific TCRB sequences. TCRdb keeps only in-frame clones here, not all; method: immunoSEQ multiplex PCR. That table is the source of V, J and clone size, and D and trimming were worked out from the DNA. Of over 15,000 clones in the sample, 65% to 80% were seen once. Points on this clone: The antigen remains unidentified.

The TCR comes from an adult with rheumatoid arthritis. The sequenced material came from CD8+ T cells sorted from blood. The chain carries TRBV27 and TRBJ2-6; the D is unclear. The CDR3 DNA reads as TGTGCCAGCAGTTTATGCGTTCGATTTGTAGTGGACTCTGGGGCCAACGTCCTGACTTTC. Encoded protein: CASSLCVRFVVDSGANVLTF.